This is a list of T cell receptor beta chains from one sample in a study of blood T cell repertoires in COVID-19. The protocol was immunoSEQ multiplex PCR, while the TCRdb copy is restricted to in-frame clones and leaves out a portion. The repertoire consists of approximately 230,000 clones, with 88% occurring once and the leading ten covering 2% to 2.5%. The sequenced sample was peripheral blood. Source of these receptors: a middle-aged woman who had recovered from COVID-19. CDR3s leave out the opening cysteine and the closing phenylalanine or tryptophan. A D gene is named only where the DNA matches it firmly.

cdr3_aa: ASSPGQGNEQF
d_call: .
j_call: TRBJ2-1
v_call: TRBV7-7

cdr3_aa: ASSQEGGRSSYNEQF
d_call: TRBD2
j_call: TRBJ2-1
v_call: TRBV3-1/TRBV3-2

cdr3_aa: ASRLSGGPEAF
d_call: .
j_call: TRBJ1-1
v_call: TRBV11-2

cdr3_aa: ASSLLPDGLYGYT
d_call: .
j_call: TRBJ1-2
v_call: TRBV7-2

cdr3_aa: ASSFRQGKLDEQF
d_call: TRBD1
j_call: TRBJ2-1
v_call: TRBV7-2

cdr3_aa: ASSGSYFSSTDTQY
d_call: .
j_call: TRBJ2-3
v_call: TRBV2

cdr3_aa: ASQTGGYNQPQH
d_call: TRBD1
j_call: TRBJ1-5
v_call: TRBV19

cdr3_aa: ASSSGTGNEKLF
d_call: TRBD1
j_call: TRBJ1-4
v_call: TRBV5-1

cdr3_aa: ASSGHYRAEVDTQY
d_call: .
j_call: TRBJ2-3
v_call: TRBV6-2/TRBV6-3

cdr3_aa: SVAGVANTGELF
d_call: .
j_call: TRBJ2-2
v_call: TRBV29-1

cdr3_aa: ASNRASTDTQY
d_call: .
j_call: TRBJ2-3
v_call: TRBV12-3/TRBV12-4

cdr3_aa: ASSYSGQGNSPLH
d_call: TRBD1
j_call: TRBJ1-6
v_call: TRBV6-6

cdr3_aa: ASSQAQGLTDTQY
d_call: .
j_call: TRBJ2-3
v_call: TRBV14

cdr3_aa: ATSDGSSPLH
d_call: .
j_call: TRBJ1-6
v_call: TRBV24-1

cdr3_aa: ATSGNRAQDEQY
d_call: .
j_call: TRBJ2-7
v_call: TRBV24-1

cdr3_aa: ASSLGAVLTNEKLF
d_call: .
j_call: TRBJ1-4
v_call: TRBV5-1

cdr3_aa: ASSQVREDHAAANTGELF
d_call: .
j_call: TRBJ2-2
v_call: TRBV3-1/TRBV3-2

cdr3_aa: ASSPSTQSTGTHYGYT
d_call: .
j_call: TRBJ1-2
v_call: TRBV7-8

cdr3_aa: ASRRQGTQPQH
d_call: .
j_call: TRBJ1-5
v_call: TRBV12-3/TRBV12-4

cdr3_aa: ASSLNGPEVGDTQY
d_call: .
j_call: TRBJ2-3
v_call: TRBV7-3

cdr3_aa: ASSLSWGSGEY
d_call: TRBD2
j_call: TRBJ2-4
v_call: TRBV12-3/TRBV12-4

cdr3_aa: ASSLMGLAGRETQY
d_call: TRBD2
j_call: TRBJ2-5
v_call: TRBV7-9

cdr3_aa: ASKEAGGAYNEQF
d_call: TRBD2
j_call: TRBJ2-1
v_call: TRBV6-5

cdr3_aa: AWSVRGSGGFNQPQH
d_call: TRBD1
j_call: TRBJ1-5
v_call: TRBV30

cdr3_aa: ASSLVTGGVETQY
d_call: TRBD2
j_call: TRBJ2-5
v_call: TRBV11-2

cdr3_aa: ASSPTGQGHEKLF
d_call: TRBD1
j_call: TRBJ1-4
v_call: TRBV5-1

cdr3_aa: ASSTGTGAYNEQF
d_call: TRBD1
j_call: TRBJ2-1
v_call: TRBV6-5

cdr3_aa: ASSLRASGGLVDNEQF
d_call: TRBD2
j_call: TRBJ2-1
v_call: TRBV5-5

cdr3_aa: ASNLLGGPSGANVLT
d_call: .
j_call: TRBJ2-6
v_call: TRBV19

cdr3_aa: ASSSRTGTATNEKLF
d_call: TRBD1
j_call: TRBJ1-4
v_call: TRBV28

cdr3_aa: ASSQAGGKETQY
d_call: TRBD2
j_call: TRBJ2-5
v_call: TRBV18

cdr3_aa: ASSLPTRESYT
d_call: .
j_call: TRBJ1-2
v_call: TRBV7-9

cdr3_aa: ASNTVGQGRETQY
d_call: .
j_call: TRBJ2-5
v_call: TRBV28

cdr3_aa: ASSYEGGGYGYT
d_call: .
j_call: TRBJ1-2
v_call: TRBV6-5

cdr3_aa: ASSLDRVGNTIY
d_call: TRBD1
j_call: TRBJ1-3
v_call: TRBV6-5

cdr3_aa: ASSTGTGGRSLY
d_call: TRBD1
j_call: TRBJ2-7
v_call: TRBV6-2/TRBV6-3

cdr3_aa: ASSLKGRGDTQY
d_call: .
j_call: TRBJ2-3
v_call: TRBV7-9

cdr3_aa: ASSPVAGVTDTQY
d_call: TRBD2
j_call: TRBJ2-3
v_call: TRBV14

cdr3_aa: ASSFGRVLCLLH
d_call: .
j_call: TRBJ1-6
v_call: TRBV7-3

cdr3_aa: ASSLGLAWGGTDTQY
d_call: TRBD2
j_call: TRBJ2-3
v_call: TRBV7-2

cdr3_aa: ASSESTSGRTI
d_call: TRBD2
j_call: TRBJ2-7
v_call: TRBV6-1

cdr3_aa: ASSLALVERNEQY
d_call: .
j_call: TRBJ2-7
v_call: TRBV5-6

cdr3_aa: ASRGWGPYEQY
d_call: .
j_call: TRBJ2-7
v_call: TRBV28

cdr3_aa: ASSLDSGSTYEQY
d_call: TRBD2
j_call: TRBJ2-7
v_call: TRBV5-4

cdr3_aa: ASSAPPGTGPSGNTIY
d_call: TRBD1
j_call: TRBJ1-3
v_call: TRBV9

cdr3_aa: ASSESPGGPDTQY
d_call: TRBD1
j_call: TRBJ2-3
v_call: TRBV10-1

cdr3_aa: ASRLRQGGYGYT
d_call: TRBD1
j_call: TRBJ1-2
v_call: TRBV5-6

cdr3_aa: ASSLGGVGQETQY
d_call: .
j_call: TRBJ2-5
v_call: TRBV5-6

cdr3_aa: AWSVALPGQGYNQPQH
d_call: TRBD1
j_call: TRBJ1-5
v_call: TRBV30